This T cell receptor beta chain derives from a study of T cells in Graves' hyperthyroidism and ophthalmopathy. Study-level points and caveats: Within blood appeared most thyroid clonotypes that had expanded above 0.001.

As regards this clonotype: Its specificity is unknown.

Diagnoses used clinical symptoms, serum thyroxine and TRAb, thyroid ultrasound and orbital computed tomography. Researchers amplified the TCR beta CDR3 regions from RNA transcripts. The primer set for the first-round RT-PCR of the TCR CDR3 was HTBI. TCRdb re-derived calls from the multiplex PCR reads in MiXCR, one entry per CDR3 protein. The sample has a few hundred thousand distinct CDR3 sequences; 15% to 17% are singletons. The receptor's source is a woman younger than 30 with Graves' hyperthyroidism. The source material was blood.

The CDR3 protein is CASSTTGTGVSNQPQHF. DNA for the CDR3: TGTGCCAGTAGTACGACCGGGACAGGGGTTAGCAATCAGCCCCAGCATTTT. The chain uses TRBV19 and TRBJ1-5, with TRBD1 matching 10 bases. The CDR3 is 17 amino acids. J lost 0 bases, V lost 4 bases, and 6 bases had no gene match. Germline CDR1 and CDR2: LNHDA and SQIVND (reference sequence).